These 18 T cell receptor beta chains originate from one sample sequenced in a study of blood T cell repertoires in COVID-19. Repertoires were generated with immunoSEQ multiplex PCR, while TCRdb's copy carries only in-frame clones and drops some. The sample includes just over 650,000 clones, approximately 90% seen only once; the top ten take roughly 0.25%. Sequenced input: peripheral blood. These receptors were taken from a young woman with acute or convalescent COVID-19.

This clone was seen a single time. The chain joins TRBV6-5 to TRBJ1-1; D might be TRBD1 (5 bases). The CDR3 consists of 15 residues. Germline V gene data show CDR1 as MNHEY and CDR2 as SVGAGI. Trimming pared 6 bases from V and 1 base from J, leaving 15 bases between. This CDR3 reads CASSSPGQQNTEAFF. The CDR3 DNA is TGTGCCAGCAGCTCCCCAGGGCAGCAGAACACTGAAGCTTTCTTT.

This chain links TRBV6-5 with TRBJ2-1; a possible D gene is TRBD1 (5 bases). The germline V gene has CDR1 MNHEY and CDR2 SVGAGI. This CDR3 is built from 14 residues. V dropped 0 bases and J dropped 8 bases, with 11 bases sitting between them. The CDR3, as DNA: TGTGCCAGCAGTTACTCGTATTCAGGGCATGAGCAGTTCTTC. Encoded protein: CASSYSYSGHEQFF.

The rearrangement joins TRBV5-1 to TRBJ1-2, with 9 bases lining up with TRBD1. Germline V gives CDR1 SGHRS, CDR2 YFSETQ. Trimming cost V 0 bases and J 4 bases; bases outside gene matches: 1. This CDR3 has 14 amino acids. CDR3 protein: CASSLEQGAYGYTF. The DNA of the CDR3 is TGCGCCAGCAGCTTGGAACAGGGGGCCTATGGCTACACCTTC.

V gene TRBV7-2 combines with J gene TRBJ2-7; D is uncertain. V lost 0 bases, J lost 1 base, and 7 bases lay in between. This CDR3 is built from 14 residues. Germline CDR1 SGHTA, CDR2 FQGNSA. The CDR3 sequence is CASSLAIGSYEQYF. CDR3 DNA sequence: TGTGCCAGCAGCTTAGCGATCGGGTCCTACGAGCAGTACTTC.

The V gene is TRBV28, the J gene TRBJ1-3; possible D gene TRBD1, 6 bases. Germline lookup yields CDR1 MDHEN and CDR2 SYDVKM. This CDR3 has 14 residues. The ends were cut back, 3 bases at V and 2 bases at J, with 8 bases in the middle. This chain's CDR3 is CASSFAGAGNTIYF. The DNA of the CDR3 is TGTGCCAGCAGTTTCGCAGGGGCTGGAAACACCATATATTTT.

This clone appeared a few times. The rearrangement links TRBV3-1 (or the pseudogene TRBV3-2) to TRBJ2-3; TRBD1 matches 7 bases. The V gene end was trimmed by 4 bases and the J gene end by 6 bases; junction bases not matched to a gene: 13. The V gene's germline CDR1 is LGHDT and CDR2 YNNKEL (reference sequence). This CDR3 is 16 amino acids long. CDR3 in DNA: TGTGCCAGCAGCCTCGGACAGGCGGAGTATGTGGATACGCAGTATTTT. Protein: CASSLGQAEYVDTQYF.

This clone appeared once. This chain joins TRBV27 and TRBJ2-7; no definite D call. V shed 0 bases and J shed 0 bases, with 15 bases lying between them. CDR3 size: 17 residues. Germline V gene sequence: CDR1 MNHEY, CDR2 SMNVEV (reference sequence). CDR3 residues: CASSLSGQLTISYEQYF. The CDR3 DNA reads as TGTGCCAGCAGTTTATCGGGTCAACTAACTATCTCCTACGAGCAGTACTTC.

This clone was observed once. CDR3 coding DNA: TGTGCCAGCAGCGCTACCCAGGGCCCAACTTCCTATGGCTACACCTTC. Amino acids: CASSATQGPTSYGYTF. The chain links TRBV7-8 to TRBJ1-2; D is perhaps TRBD1 (5 bases). The CDR3 sequence is 16 residues long. Germline V lookup: CDR1 SGHVS, CDR2 FQNEAQ. The V end lost 5 bases, the J end lost 4 bases, and 20 bases lay between the germline ends.

V usage is TRBV9 and J usage is TRBJ2-1; D remains ambiguous. The CDR3 loop spans 13 amino acids. Deletions cut 2 bases from V and 9 bases from J, with 12 bases between. CDR1 and CDR2 from the germline V gene are SGDLS and YYNGEE. CDR3 sequence: CASSVVPSGEQFF. The CDR3 nucleotides read TGTGCCAGCAGCGTGGTCCCCTCCGGTGAGCAGTTCTTC.

This clone came up once. This chain uses TRBV7-2 with TRBJ2-1; D gene uncertain. Germline values: CDR1 SGHTA, CDR2 FQGNSA. V lost 1 base and J lost 1, with 11 bases in between. The CDR3 is 16 amino acids. The CDR3 coding sequence is TGTGCCAGCAGCTTAGTGTCAGTGGTTTCCTACAATGAGCAGTTCTTC. Translating it yields CASSLVSVVSYNEQFF.

This chain links TRBV29-1 with TRBJ1-2, with 7 bases lining up with TRBD1. Germline loops: CDR1 SQVTM, CDR2 ANQGSEA. CDR3 length equals 11 residues. V gave up 0 bases and J gave up 10 bases; unmatched junction bases: 2. CDR3 sequence (DNA): TGCAGCGTTGAAGAGGGACAGACCTACACCTTC. The encoded protein is CSVEEGQTYTF.

The J gene is TRBJ1-2, the V gene TRBV30; the D is unclear. Germline CDR1 GTSNPN, CDR2 SVGIG (reference sequence). Trimming cost V 0 bases and J 12 bases, with 11 bases left between them. The CDR3 is made up of 11 amino acids. In DNA form, the CDR3 reads TGTGCCTGGAGTGTAGATAGAATTCACACCTTC. This gives the protein CAWSVDRIHTF.

The chain has TRBV4-3 and TRBJ2-1; 10 bases agree with TRBD2. The CDR3 consists of 14 residues. With 4 bases clipped from V and 4 bases from J, the junction kept 1 base outside the gene matches. CDR1 is LGHNA and CDR2 is YSLEER in the germline V gene. CDR3 bases: TGCGCCAGCAGCCGACTAGCGGGTTACAATGAGCAGTTCTTC. Encoded protein: CASSRLAGYNEQFF.

This clone appeared once. V and J are TRBV6-5 and TRBJ1-2; no clear D gene. Germline CDR1 reads MNHEY; CDR2 reads SVGAGI. The V end lost 6 bases, the J end lost 2 bases, and 10 bases lay between the germline ends. The length of the CDR3 is 13 residues. The CDR3 coding sequence is TGTGCCAGCAGACGGGGAGAGAACTATGGCTACACCTTC. Translating it yields CASRRGENYGYTF.

The chain couples TRBV24-1 to TRBJ2-2; 10 bases line up with TRBD1. Germline CDR1 and CDR2: KGHDR and SFDVKD. The J segment lost 9 bases and the V segment lost 2 bases, leaving 8 bases of the junction unmatched. The CDR3 has 16 amino acids. As DNA, the CDR3 is TGTGCCACCAGTGATTCCGGGGGACAGGGGTGGCGGGAGCTGTTTTTT. The encoded protein is CATSDSGGQGWRELFF.

This clone appeared once. The V and J genes are TRBV12-5 and TRBJ1-6; 7 nucleotides match TRBD1. V gave up 6 bases and J gave up 7 bases; unmatched junction bases: 3. CDR3 length equals 13 residues. The germline CDR1 and CDR2 sequences are LGHNT and FRNRAP. CDR3 amino acids: CASGGTENSPLHF. The CDR3 DNA is TGTGCTAGTGGGGGGACAGAAAATTCACCCCTCCACTTT.

The J gene is TRBJ1-6, the V gene TRBV9; no definite D call. The CDR3 spans 16 residues. The V gene lost 4 bases and the J gene lost 6 bases, with 17 bases spanning the gap. In germline, CDR1 is SGDLS, CDR2 YYNGEE. Here the CDR3 DNA reads TGTGCCAGCAGCTCTAGAAGGGAGCCCGGTAATTCACCCCTCCACTTT. Translated: CASSSRREPGNSPLHF.

The rearrangement joins TRBV7-7 to TRBJ2-1; TRBD2 agrees at 8 bases. This CDR3 region has 17 residues. Trimming at V came to 5 bases and at J to 0 bases, leaving 9 bases not matched to a gene. From germline, CDR1 is SSHAT and CDR2 FNYEAQ (reference sequence). The CDR3 DNA reads as TGTGCCAGCAGCCTCCGACTAGCGCCCTTCTCCTACAATGAGCAGTTCTTC. Translation: CASSLRLAPFSYNEQFF. The whole variable domain, filled in from reference TRBV7-7 and TRBJ2-1, reads GAGVSQSPRYKVTKRGQDVTLRCDPISSHATLYWYQQALGQGPEFLTYFNYEAQPDKSGLPSDRFSAERPEGSISTLTIQRTEQRDSAMYRCASSLRLAPFSYNEQFFGPGTRLTVL.